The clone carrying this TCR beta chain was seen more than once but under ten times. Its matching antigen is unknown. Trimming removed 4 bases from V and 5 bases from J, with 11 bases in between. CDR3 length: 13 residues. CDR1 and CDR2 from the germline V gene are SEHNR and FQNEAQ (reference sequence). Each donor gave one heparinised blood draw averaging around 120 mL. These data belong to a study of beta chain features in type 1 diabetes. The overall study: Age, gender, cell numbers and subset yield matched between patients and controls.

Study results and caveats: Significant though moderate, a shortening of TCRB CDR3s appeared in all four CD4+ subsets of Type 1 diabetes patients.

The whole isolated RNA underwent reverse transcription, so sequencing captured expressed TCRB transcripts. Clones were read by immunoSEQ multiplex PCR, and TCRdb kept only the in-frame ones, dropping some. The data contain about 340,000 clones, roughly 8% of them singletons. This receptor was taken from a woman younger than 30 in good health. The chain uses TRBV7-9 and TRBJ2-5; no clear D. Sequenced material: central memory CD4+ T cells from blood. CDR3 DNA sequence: TGTGCCAGCAGCTCGGCGTGGTGGGAGACCCAGTACTTC. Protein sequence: CASSSAWWETQYF.